This entry lists 9 T cell receptor beta chains sequenced from one sample in a study of T cell repertoires in cytomegalovirus infection. TCRdb processed the reads anew with MiXCR; each CDR3 protein has one entry. The sample includes hundreds of thousands of distinct CDR3 sequences, 30% to 35% of them seen just once. These receptors lack a known antigen. The sample here was cultured CD8+ T cells from PBMCs, taken from culture after CMV antigen stimulation. The receptor source for this set is a human donor in good health (CMV status not recorded). Some clones in this sample may be carry-over from other donors' samples.

The chain recombines TRBV12-3 or TRBV12-4 with TRBJ2-3; tentatively, D is TRBD2 (5 bases). The CDR3 is 15 residues long. The V and J ends lost 6 bases and 1 base respectively, with 14 bases between them. The CDR3 DNA reads as TGTGCCAGCAGCCCCTCTCCAGCGGGCACAGATACGCAGTATTTT. Encoded protein: CASSPSPAGTDTQYF.

V is TRBV6-2 or TRBV6-3 and J is TRBJ1-2, with unresolved D. Germline V gene lookup returns CDR1 MNHEY and CDR2 SVGEGT. This CDR3 has 13 amino acids. The V and J ends lost 4 bases and 6 bases respectively, with 12 bases between them. The CDR3 sequence: CASSFLTGDGYTF. The CDR3 DNA reads as TGTGCCAGCAGTTTCCTGACCGGTGATGGCTACACCTTC.

A few counts support this clonotype. The chain carries TRBV28 and TRBJ1-6, with D possibly TRBD1 on 5 matching bases. Germline V gene sequence: CDR1 MDHEN, CDR2 SYDVKM. The CDR3 loop spans 16 amino acids. V lost 5 bases to trimming and J lost 7 bases, with 18 bases between them. The CDR3, as DNA: TGTGCCAGCAGTAGGGACCGACAGAACATCAATTCACCCCTCCACTTT. This codes for CASSRDRQNINSPLHF. The full variable domain, in which reference TRBV28 and TRBJ1-6 provide the parts outside the CDR3, is DVKVTQSSRYLVKRTGEKVFLECVQDMDHENMFWYRQDPGLGLRLIYFSYDVKMKEKGDIPEGYSVSREKKERFSLILESASTNQTSMYLCASSRDRQNINSPLHFGNGTRLTVT.

The chain has TRBV7-6 and TRBJ2-1, with 7 bases lining up with TRBD1. The CDR3 has 16 residues. Looked up from germline, CDR1 is SGHVS and CDR2 is FNYEAQ. V shed 2 bases, J shed 5 bases, and the junction held 9 bases outside the gene matches. Here the CDR3 DNA reads TGTGCCAGCAGCTTACGTTGGACAGGCGCCGACAATGAGCAGTTCTTC. It encodes CASSLRWTGADNEQFF.

This clonotype was seen a handful of times. The chain links TRBV27 to TRBJ1-1; 10 bases are a match to TRBD1. Unmatched junction bases numbered 9, after V lost 1 base and J lost 7 bases. CDR1 MNHEY and CDR2 SMNVEV come from the germline V gene (reference sequence). The CDR3 has 16 residues. The CDR3 bases are TGTGCCAGCAGTTTATACAGACAGGGGGCCGTCGGTGAAGCTTTCTTT. Translation: CASSLYRQGAVGEAFF.

This clonotype has only a few counts. The J gene is TRBJ1-2, the V gene TRBV5-1; D possibly corresponds to TRBD1 (5 bases). The CDR3 is made up of 15 amino acids. Trimming removed 4 bases at V and 6 bases at J, with 19 bases between. Per germline, CDR1 SGHRS and CDR2 YFSETQ. For the CDR3, the DNA is TGCGCCAGCAGCCCCGGGGACCGACATGATAATGGCTACACCTTC. It yields the protein CASSPGDRHDNGYTF.

V is TRBV28 and J is TRBJ2-5; TRBD1 matches at 7 bases. Germline CDR1 MDHEN, CDR2 SYDVKM. The CDR3 is 13 residues long. V was clipped by 7 bases and J by 5 bases; unmatched bases: 7. This CDR3 reads CASTRTGWETQYF. The DNA of the CDR3 is TGTGCCAGCACCAGGACAGGATGGGAGACCCAGTACTTC.

V and J are TRBV7-3 and TRBJ2-1, with D unresolved. V lost 3 bases and J lost 11, with 8 bases in between. Germline V lookup: CDR1 SGHTA, CDR2 FQGTGA. This CDR3 has 11 amino acids. The chain's CDR3 is CASSFLPKQFF. CDR3 DNA sequence: TGTGCCAGCAGCTTTCTACCAAAGCAGTTCTTC. The variable domain in full, completed from reference TRBV7-3 and TRBJ2-1, reads GAGVSQTPSNKVTEKGKYVELRCDPISGHTALYWYRQSLGQGPEFLIYFQGTGAADDSGLPNDRFFAVRPEGSVSTLKIQRTERGDSAVYLCASSFLPKQFFGPGTRLTVL.

V is TRBV10-3 and J is TRBJ2-2; tentatively, D is TRBD2 (7 bases). V shed 6 bases and J shed 10 bases, with 15 bases lying between them. The CDR3 runs to 13 residues. Germline lookup yields CDR1 ENHRY and CDR2 SYGVKD. This CDR3 is CAIRHREGLELFF. The CDR3 nucleotides are TGTGCCATCAGGCACAGGGAGGGGTTGGAGCTGTTTTTT.